The T cell receptor beta chain under discussion was sequenced for a study of T cells in Graves' hyperthyroidism and ophthalmopathy. Whole-study context: Peripheral blood was secured at the point of initial diagnosis, before any treatment. Study-level findings and limits: Blood also contained most expanded thyroid clonotypes above 0.001.

As concerns this clonotype: Its matching antigen is unknown.

The V end lost 0 bases, the J end lost 4 bases, and 8 bases lay between the germline ends. Germline CDR1 is SGHNT and CDR2 is YYREEE (reference sequence). There are 14 residues in the CDR3. The investigators amplified TCR beta CDR3 regions from RNA transcripts. TCR CDR3 regions were first amplified by RT-PCR with HTBI primers. MiXCR was run by TCRdb on the multiplex PCR reads, yielding one entry per CDR3 protein. The sample records hundreds of thousands of distinct CDR3 sequences, about 14% being singletons. Used for diagnoses were clinical symptoms, serum thyroxine and TRAb, thyroid ultrasound and orbital computed tomography.

The sequencing input was blood. The chain uses TRBV5-4 and TRBJ2-1; no clear D gene. The sequence was obtained from a woman aged 45-65 years with Graves' ophthalmopathy. CDR3 sequence (DNA): TGTGCCAGCAGCTTGGACAACAATTACAATGAGCAGTTCTTC. Translation gives CASSLDNNYNEQFF.